This T cell receptor (beta chain) is drawn from a study of a mutant IDH1 vaccine in newly diagnosed glioma. Looking at the study overall: Vaccination followed radiotherapy alone by 4-6 weeks, or accompanied temozolomide cycles. Treated patients had a mean age of approximately 40 years and a sex split that was roughly 62% male and about 38% female.

To note about this clone: No antigen is known for it.

Time point in this sample: week 47, end of study. Doses of 300 ug of mutant IDH1 20-mer peptide were given with topical imiquimod. Diagnosis in the donors showed new WHO grade 3 or 4 astrocytomas that were IDH1-mutant and ATRX-lost. Overall study results and limits: Induction of immune responses by the vaccine occurred in about 93% of patients.

V was shortened by 1 base and J by 0 bases, with 4 bases between the two germline ends. Germline CDR1 reads SNHLY; CDR2 reads FYNNEI. The CDR3 totals 14 residues. The data were produced by immunoSEQ multiplex PCR, yet TCRdb's version contains in-frame clones alone and is incomplete. The sample lists approximately 25,000 clones, 84% seen once, with over 2.5% in the top ten. Here the sequenced sample was PBMCs, taken from a glioma patient whose treatment included an IDH1 peptide vaccine. The source is a man between 35 and 55 years old with glioma. V gene TRBV2 combines with J gene TRBJ2-1; D unclear. The CDR3 region is CASSEGYSYNEQFF. CDR3 sequence (DNA): TGTGCCAGCAGTGAAGGCTACTCCTACAATGAGCAGTTCTTC.